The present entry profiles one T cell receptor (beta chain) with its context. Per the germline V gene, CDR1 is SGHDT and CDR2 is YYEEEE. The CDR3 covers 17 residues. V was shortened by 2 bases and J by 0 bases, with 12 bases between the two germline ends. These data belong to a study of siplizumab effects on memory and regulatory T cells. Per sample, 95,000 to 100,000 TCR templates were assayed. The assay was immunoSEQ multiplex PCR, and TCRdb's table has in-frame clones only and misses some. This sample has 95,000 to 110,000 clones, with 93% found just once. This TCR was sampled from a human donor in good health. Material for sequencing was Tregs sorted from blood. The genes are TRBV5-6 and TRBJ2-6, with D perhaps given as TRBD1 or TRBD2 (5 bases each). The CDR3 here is CASSLGTVLSGANVLTF. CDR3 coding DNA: TGTGCCAGCAGCTTAGGGACCGTACTCTCTGGGGCCAACGTCCTGACTTTC.